The 11 T cell receptor beta chains in this list originate from one sample, sequenced in a study of blood T cells in healthy people across ages. Next came a second PCR, run for roughly 6 to 11 cycles, which used a sample-barcoded 5' primer along with a J-beta primer mix. TCRdb redid the calling of the 5' RACE reads with MiXCR, one entry per CDR3 protein. The table shows 850,000 to 1,000,000 distinct CDR3 sequences, with about 48% occurring only once. Input material: blood. The receptors here all came from a man younger than 40 in good health.

This clonotype appeared a single time. A much larger clone lies a single base off, so this may be a read error. This chain joins TRBV20-1 and TRBJ2-5; 11 bases map to TRBD2. Trimming at V came to 6 bases and at J to 11 bases, leaving 17 bases not matched to a gene. Germline V gene lookup returns CDR1 DFQATT and CDR2 SNEGSKA (reference sequence). CDR3 length equals 15 residues. The CDR3 sequence: CSAPAVAGGYSEQYF. CDR3 DNA: TGCAGTGCGCCCGCGGTAGCGGGGGGGTACAGTGAGCAGTACTTC.

The chain joins TRBV7-9 to TRBJ1-6, with 7 bases aligning to TRBD1. Germline values: CDR1 SEHNR, CDR2 FQNEAQ (reference sequence). This CDR3 spans 15 amino acids. With 5 bases clipped from V and 5 bases from J, the junction kept 6 bases outside the gene matches. The CDR3 nucleotides read TGTGCCAGCAGCGCAGCCGACAGGGATAATTCACCCCTCCACTTT. Protein sequence: CASSAADRDNSPLHF. Full variable domain (rest looked up from reference TRBV7-9 and TRBJ1-6): DTGVSQNPRHKITKRGQNVTFRCDPISEHNRLYWYRQTLGQGPEFLTYFQNEAQLEKSRLLSDRFSAERPKGSFSTLEIQRTEQGDSAMYLCASSAADRDNSPLHFGNGTRLTVT.

The genes are TRBV20-1 and TRBJ2-1, with a possible D match to TRBD2 (6 bases). Germline V gene sequence: CDR1 DFQATT, CDR2 SNEGSKA (reference sequence). This CDR3 has 16 residues. The ends were cut back, 0 bases at V and 0 bases at J, with 12 bases in the middle. The CDR3 sequence: CSARDPGLLSYNEQFF. CDR3 DNA sequence: TGCAGTGCTAGAGATCCGGGACTTCTCTCCTACAATGAGCAGTTCTTC.

This clonotype occurred a few times. CDR3 in amino acids: CASSQREGPYNEQFF. CDR3 DNA sequence: TGCGCCAGCAGCCAAAGGGAGGGACCCTACAATGAGCAGTTCTTC. The V gene is TRBV4-1, the J gene TRBJ2-1; TRBD2 aligns across 7 bases. CDR3 size: 15 residues. Germline V CDR1 and CDR2: MGHRA, YSYEKL. Trimming took 2 bases from V and 2 from J; bases not matched to a gene: 3.

This chain uses TRBV25-1 with TRBJ2-3, with 10 bases fitting TRBD1. The CDR3 extends over 14 amino acids. The germline CDR1 and CDR2 sequences are MGHDK and SYGVNS. V lost 7 bases, J lost 1 base, and 2 bases stayed unmatched. CDR3 bases: TGTGCCAGCACTGACAGGGGGCGCACAGATACGCAGTATTTT. The encoded protein is CASTDRGRTDTQYF.

The rearrangement links TRBV27 to TRBJ2-7, with TRBD2 matching over 11 bases. The ends lost 5 bases at V and 4 bases at J; junction bases unmatched: 4. CDR3 length: 14 amino acids. In germline, CDR1 is MNHEY, CDR2 SMNVEV (reference sequence). CDR3 DNA sequence: TGTGCCAGCAGTGGACTAGCGGGTCCGTACGAGCAGTACTTC. This translates into CASSGLAGPYEQYF.

This clonotype was detected ten times or more. The genes are TRBV10-3 and TRBJ2-7, with 7 bases fitting TRBD1. Germline values: CDR1 ENHRY, CDR2 SYGVKD. V lost 4 bases and J lost 3; bases outside the gene matches: 9. The CDR3 extends over 15 amino acids. The CDR3 loop is CAISASTGVLYEQYF. DNA for the CDR3: TGTGCCATCAGTGCTAGCACAGGGGTCCTCTACGAGCAGTACTTC.

Here the CDR3 reads CASTLMERSGTQYF. CDR3 DNA: TGTGCCAGCACCCTGATGGAGCGCTCGGGGACCCAGTACTTC. The V call is TRBV12-3 or TRBV12-4, the J call TRBJ2-5; D remains unclear. V lost 7 bases and J lost 7, with 19 bases in between. The CDR3 is 14 residues long.

The V call is TRBV6-2 or TRBV6-3, the J call TRBJ1-1; 9 nucleotides line up with TRBD1. Germline lookup yields CDR1 MNHEY and CDR2 SVGEGT. The CDR3 is 16 residues long. The V segment lost 6 bases and the J segment 1 base; nucleotides outside the gene matches: 9. The CDR3 protein is CASRPGQGLKNTEAFF. For the CDR3, the DNA is TGTGCCAGCAGGCCGGGACAGGGTCTTAAGAACACTGAAGCTTTCTTT.

The rearrangement uses TRBV29-1 and TRBJ2-5, with 7 bases fitting TRBD1. The J call may be mistaken, given a closer DNA end match to TRBJ2-1. From germline, CDR1 is SQVTM and CDR2 ANQGSEA. The CDR3 has 13 residues. The DNA for the CDR3 is TGCAGCGCCCTTACAGGGGACGGGGAGACCCAGTTCTTC. Translated, it gives CSALTGDGETQFF.

The genes are TRBV7-8 and TRBJ2-1; 10 bases match TRBD2. The CDR3 has 18 amino acids. CDR1 is SGHVS, CDR2 FQNEAQ, per germline. J lost 6 bases, V lost 0 bases, and 11 bases had no gene match. CDR3 nucleotide sequence: TGTGCCAGCAGCTTAGCGATCCTTAGCGGGGGGTCCAGCAATGAGCAGTTCTTC. Translated: CASSLAILSGGSSNEQFF.